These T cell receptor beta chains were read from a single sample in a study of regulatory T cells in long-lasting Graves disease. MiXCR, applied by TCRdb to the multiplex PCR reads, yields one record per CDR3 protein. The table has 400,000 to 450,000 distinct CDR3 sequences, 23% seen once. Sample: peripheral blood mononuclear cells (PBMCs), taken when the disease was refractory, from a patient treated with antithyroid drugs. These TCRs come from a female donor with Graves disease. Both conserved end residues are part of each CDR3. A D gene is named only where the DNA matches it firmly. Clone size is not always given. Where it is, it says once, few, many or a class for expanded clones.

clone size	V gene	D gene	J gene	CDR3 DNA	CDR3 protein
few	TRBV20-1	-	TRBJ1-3	TGCAGTGCTAGAGTGGCGGGAAACCCTGGAAACACCATATATTTT	CSARVAGNPGNTIYF
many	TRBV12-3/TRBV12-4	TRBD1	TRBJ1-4	TGTGCCAGCAGTGGGACAGCTGGGCCTAATGAAAAACTGTTTTTT	CASSGTAGPNEKLFF
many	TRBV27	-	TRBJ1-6	TGTGCCAGCAGTTTAACCTCTAGTTCACCCCTCCACTTT	CASSLTSSSPLHF
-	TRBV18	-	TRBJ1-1	TGTGCCAGCTCACCCCCCCTTCGGCGGAAGAACACTGAAGCTTTCTTT	CASSPPLRRKNTEAFF
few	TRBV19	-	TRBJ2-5	TGTGCCAGTAGTACCTCGAGAGAGACCCAGTACTTC	CASSTSRETQYF
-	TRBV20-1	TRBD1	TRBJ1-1	TGCAGTGCTCAGAAGACCGGACAGGTGAACACTGAAGCTTTCTTT	CSAQKTGQVNTEAFF
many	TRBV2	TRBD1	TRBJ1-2	TGTGCCAGCACCACGACAGGGGGCTATGGCTACACCTTC	CASTTTGGYGYTF
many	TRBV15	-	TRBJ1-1	TGTGCCACCAGCAGACTCCCTAACACTGAAGCTTTCTTT	CATSRLPNTEAFF
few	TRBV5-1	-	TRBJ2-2	TGCGCCAGCAGCTTGGAGGTGAATCCGTACACCGGGGAGCTGTTTTTT	CASSLEVNPYTGELFF
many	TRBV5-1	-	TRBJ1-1	TGTGCCAGCAGCGCAGAACAGGGGAACACTGAAGCTTTCTTT	CASSAEQGNTEAFF
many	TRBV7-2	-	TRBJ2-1	TGTGCCAGCAGCCTAGGGATTAGGGGTGAGCAGTTCTTC	CASSLGIRGEQFF
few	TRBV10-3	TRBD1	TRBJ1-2	TGTGCCATCAGCCCCGGGACAGGGGGCGCGAAAGGCTACACCTTC	CAISPGTGGAKGYTF
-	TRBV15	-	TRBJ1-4	TGTGCCACCAGCAGGGAGACTAATGAAAAACTGTTTTTT	CATSRETNEKLFF
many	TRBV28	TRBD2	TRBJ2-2	TGTGCCAGCAGTTCGGGACTAGCGGGACTCCGTAGAACCGGGGAGCTGTTTTTT	CASSSGLAGLRRTGELFF
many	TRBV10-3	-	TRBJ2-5	TGTGCCATCAGTGAGTCTTTAGGAGGCCAAGAGACCCAGTACTTC	CAISESLGGQETQYF
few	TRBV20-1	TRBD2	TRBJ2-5	TGCAGTGGATCAGATAGCGGGAGGGAGGAGACCCAGTACTTC	CSGSDSGREETQYF
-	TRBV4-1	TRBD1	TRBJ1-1	TGCGCCAGCAGCCAACCCCTTCGGACAGGAGTGAACACTGAAGCTTTCTTT	CASSQPLRTGVNTEAFF
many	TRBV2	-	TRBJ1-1	TGTGCCAGCAGTGTTACTCTAAACACTGAAGCTTTCTTT	CASSVTLNTEAFF
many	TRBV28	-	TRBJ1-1	TGTGCCAGCAGTGGGGGGGGTAAGATCACCCGGGACACTGAAGCTTTCTTT	CASSGGGKITRDTEAFF
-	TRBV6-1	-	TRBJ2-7	TGTGCCAGCAGGAGAGAACAGTATGCAGGGGAGCAGTACTTC	CASRREQYAGEQYF
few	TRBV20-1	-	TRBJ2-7	TGCAGTGCTAGTGGTCGGCAGGGAAGATTAGGCGAGCAGTACTTC	CSASGRQGRLGEQYF
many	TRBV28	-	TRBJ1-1	TGTGCCGCCAAAGGCCTGGGGGTTCACACTGAAGCTTTCTTT	CAAKGLGVHTEAFF
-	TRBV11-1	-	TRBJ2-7	TGTGCCAGCAGCTTGGACATACGATCCTACGAGCAGTACTTC	CASSLDIRSYEQYF
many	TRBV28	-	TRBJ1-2	TGTGCCAGCAGTACCGGAAACTATGGCTACACCTTC	CASSTGNYGYTF
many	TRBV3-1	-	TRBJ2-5	TGTGCCAGCAGCCAGGGTCCGAGCGGAAGCTACCAAGAGACCCAGTACTTC	CASSQGPSGSYQETQYF
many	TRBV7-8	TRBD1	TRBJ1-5	TGTGCCAGCAGCCGAACAGGGGGTTTCAATCAGCCCCAGCATTTT	CASSRTGGFNQPQHF
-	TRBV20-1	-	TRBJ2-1	TGCAGTGCTCCCGGGAGATTCTCCTACAATGAGCAGTTCTTC	CSAPGRFSYNEQFF
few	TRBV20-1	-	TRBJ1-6	TGCAGTGCTGGGGGGAGACACGGAAGCTCCTATAATTCACCCCTCCACTTT	CSAGGRHGSSYNSPLHF
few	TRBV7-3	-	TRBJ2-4	TGTGCCAGCAGCTTAGGGGCGGGAGCCAAAAACATTCAGTACTTC	CASSLGAGAKNIQYF
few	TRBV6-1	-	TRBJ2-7	TGTGCCAGCAGCTCCGGTACAGGGCTATCGGACGAGCAGTACTTC	CASSSGTGLSDEQYF
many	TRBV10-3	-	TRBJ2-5	TGTGCCATCAGTGAGTCGAAAGGTGACCACCAAGAGACCCAGTACTTC	CAISESKGDHQETQYF
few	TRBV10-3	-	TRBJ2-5	TGTGCCATCAGTGAAGCCCAAGAGACCCAGTACTTC	CAISEAQETQYF
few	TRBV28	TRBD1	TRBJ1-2	TGTGCCGGACTTACGGACAGGGAGTATGGCTACACCTTC	CAGLTDREYGYTF
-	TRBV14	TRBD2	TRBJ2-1	TGTGCCAGCAGCCCACTAGCGGGACTCTCCTACAATGAGCAGTTCTTC	CASSPLAGLSYNEQFF
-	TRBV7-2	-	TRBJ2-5	TGTGCCAGCAGCTCCGACCCAACCGGGACCCAGTACTTC	CASSSDPTGTQYF
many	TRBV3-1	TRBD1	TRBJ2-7	TGTGCCAGCCACGGGACAGGTACCTACGAGCAGTACTTC	CASHGTGTYEQYF
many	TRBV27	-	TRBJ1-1	TGTGCCAGCAGTTTAGTTGGGGGGGGGCCCCCTAATGCTGAAGCTTTCTTT	CASSLVGGGPPNAEAFF
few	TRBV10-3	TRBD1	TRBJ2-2	TGTGCCATCAGTGATAAGGGGGCCACCGGGGAGCTGTTTTTT	CAISDKGATGELFF
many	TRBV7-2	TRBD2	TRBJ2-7	TGTGCCAGCAGCCCTGTAGCGGGGGGCTTCTACGAGCAGTACTTC	CASSPVAGGFYEQYF
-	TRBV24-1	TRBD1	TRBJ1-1	TGTGCCACCAGTGATGCTGACAGGGGGCAAAGTGAAGCTTTCTTT	CATSDADRGQSEAFF
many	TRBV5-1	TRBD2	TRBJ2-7	TGCGCCAGCAGCTTGGGACTAGCGCCAAACTACGAGCAGTACTTC	CASSLGLAPNYEQYF
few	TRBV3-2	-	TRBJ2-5	TGTGCCAGCAGCCGAGGAGATCGAGAGACCCAGTGCTTC	CASSRGDRETQCF
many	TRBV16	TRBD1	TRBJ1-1	TGTGCCAGCAGCCAATCAGGGGAGGGGGCGGCGGGCACTGAAGCTTTCTTT	CASSQSGEGAAGTEAFF
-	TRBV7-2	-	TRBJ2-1	TGTGCCAGCAGCTTAGTTTCCTCCCCGCAGTTCTTC	CASSLVSSPQFF
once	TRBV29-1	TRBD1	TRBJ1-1	TGCAGCGCCGGAGGACAGGGGAGGGGGCCCACTGAAGCTTTCTTT	CSAGGQGRGPTEAFF
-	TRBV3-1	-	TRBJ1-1	TGTGCCAGCAGCCAATGGGGTCGTGACACTGAAGCTTTCTTT	CASSQWGRDTEAFF
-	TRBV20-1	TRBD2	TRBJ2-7	TGCAGTGCTAGCGGGAGGGCCGACGAGCAGTACTTC	CSASGRADEQYF
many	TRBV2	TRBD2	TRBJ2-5	TGTGCCAGCAGAGGGAATAGCGGGAGAATGCCCCAGTACTTC	CASRGNSGRMPQYF
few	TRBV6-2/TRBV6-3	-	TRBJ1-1	TGTGCCAGCAGCACGGGACATTTTAGCGCTGAAGCTTTCTTT	CASSTGHFSAEAFF
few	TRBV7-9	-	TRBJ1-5	TGTGCCAGCAGCTCTTCAGGTTTCGACCAGCCCCAGCATTTT	CASSSSGFDQPQHF
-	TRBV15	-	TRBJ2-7	TGTGCCACCAGCAGAGATAAAACGGTAGCCTACGAGCAGTACTTC	CATSRDKTVAYEQYF
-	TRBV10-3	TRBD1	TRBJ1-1	TGTGCCATCAGTGTAACCCCGGGACAGGGGTTGTCTGAAGCTTTCTTT	CAISVTPGQGLSEAFF
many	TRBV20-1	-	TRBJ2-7	TGCAGTGCTAGAGATGAAGGGTTCTACGAGCAGTACTTC	CSARDEGFYEQYF
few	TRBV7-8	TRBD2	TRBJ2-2	TGTGCCAGCAGCTTAGTGGCTAGCGGGATTAGGACCGGGGAGCTGTTTTTT	CASSLVASGIRTGELFF
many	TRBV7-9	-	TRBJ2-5	TGTGCCAGCAGCTATGGGACTGGAGGGACCCAGTACTTC	CASSYGTGGTQYF
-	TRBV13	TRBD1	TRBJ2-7	TGTGCCAGCAGCTCAGACAGGGGACTCCCCTACGAGCAGTACTTC	CASSSDRGLPYEQYF
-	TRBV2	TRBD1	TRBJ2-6	TGTGCCAGCAAGGGACAGGGAGTAGCCCCCCGTGTCTCTGGGGCCAACGTCCTGACTTTC	CASKGQGVAPRVSGANVLTF
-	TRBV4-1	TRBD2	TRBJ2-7	TGCGCCAGCAGCCAGGTACTAGCGGGATTCTACGAGCAGTACTTC	CASSQVLAGFYEQYF
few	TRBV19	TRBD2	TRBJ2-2	TGTGCCAGTAGTACCGGGACTAGCGGTACCGGGGAGCTGTTTTTT	CASSTGTSGTGELFF
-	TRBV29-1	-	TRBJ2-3	TGCAGCGTAATGGGTGACACAGATACGCAGTATTTT	CSVMGDTDTQYF